This TCR beta chain was captured by sequencing in a study of CD4 T cells in relation to SARS-CoV-2 and coronaviruses. The wider study: After less than 11 days of antigen culture, PBMC TCR beta CDR3s were sequenced. The negative reference was HIV-1 Nef peptide pool or peptide-free culture.

Only in-frame clones appear in the TCRdb table, and some are missing; sequencing was by immunoSEQ multiplex PCR. The repertoire holds 25,000 or so clones, with over 60% as singletons. Before the COVID-19 pandemic, during about 2010-2018, CD4+ T cells were taken from unexposed donors. The cells were cultured for under twelve days before CD4+ T cells were isolated. The CDR3 is 14 residues long. Per the germline V gene, CDR1 is GTSNPN and CDR2 is SVGIG (reference sequence). Trimming cost V 0 bases and J 1 base; bases outside gene matches: 0. Remarks on this clone: Its antigen is currently unknown.

The gene calls are TRBV30 and TRBJ2-3; 8 positions match TRBD2. The source of this sequence is a human donor in good health. What was sequenced was CD4+ T cells from PBMCs, cultured in vitro. CDR3 loop: CAWSVLAGTDTQYF. CDR3 DNA sequence: TGTGCCTGGAGTGTACTAGCGGGCACAGATACGCAGTATTTT.